These 28 T cell receptor beta chains originate from one sample sequenced in a study of blood T cell repertoires in COVID-19. Assay used: immunoSEQ multiplex PCR; TCRdb lists only in-frame clones, some missing. The top ten hold 2% to 3% of the sample, which has approximately 220,000 clones, 83% seen once. Sequenced sample: peripheral blood. These receptors came from a woman in her thirties or forties with active or convalescent COVID-19.

This chain uses TRBV27 with TRBJ1-2; 9 nucleotides line up with TRBD1. V shed 5 bases, J shed 8 bases, and the junction held 12 bases outside the gene matches. The germline CDR1 and CDR2 sequences are MNHEY and SMNVEV (reference sequence). This CDR3 is 15 amino acids long. The CDR3 nucleotides are TGTGCCAGCAGTCACTGGGAGGGACAGGGTCAAGGCTACACCTTC. Its translation: CASSHWEGQGQGYTF.

There are a few counts of this clone. V is TRBV7-9 and J is TRBJ2-7, with D perhaps TRBD2 (7 bases). Deletions cut 4 bases from V and 1 base from J, with 17 bases between. Germline V gene lookup returns CDR1 SEHNR and CDR2 FQNEAQ (reference sequence). The CDR3 is 16 amino acids. The CDR3 DNA reads TGTGCCAGCAGCTACCTCCGAGGGGGGGGATCCTACGAGCAGTACTTC. It specifies CASSYLRGGGSYEQYF. Variable domain in full (rest from reference TRBV7-9 and TRBJ2-7): DTGVSQNPRHKITKRGQNVTFRCDPISEHNRLYWYRQTLGQGPEFLTYFQNEAQLEKSRLLSDRFSAERPKGSFSTLEIQRTEQGDSAMYLCASSYLRGGGSYEQYFGPGTRLTVT.

In its sample, this clone was seen once. The chain employs TRBV21-1 and TRBJ1-4; the D call of TRBD1 is as the table states it, not checked on the DNA. TRBV21-1 constitutes a pseudogene. This CDR3 has 15 residues. Here the CDR3 DNA reads TGTGCCAGCAGCAAAGGTCGTACAGCCGTGGAAAAACTGTTTTTT. This sequence encodes CASSKGRTAVEKLFF.

This clone is a singleton in its sample. The rearrangement links TRBV27 to TRBJ1-2; D unclear. Between the trimmed V and J ends, which lost 0 bases and 6 bases, there was a span of 17 bases. This CDR3 comprises 16 residues. Per the germline V gene, CDR1 is MNHEY and CDR2 is SMNVEV (reference sequence). The CDR3 DNA reads as TGTGCCAGCAGTTTATCCCTCGGACGCGGGCCTCATGGCTACACCTTC. As protein: CASSLSLGRGPHGYTF.

The V call is TRBV6-2 or TRBV6-3, the J call TRBJ2-7; D is uncertain. Trimming took 2 bases from V and 0 from J, leaving 14 bases between them. From germline, CDR1 is MNHEY and CDR2 SVGEGT. The CDR3 is 16 amino acids. In nucleotides, the CDR3 is TGTGCCAGCAGTTACGGTTGGCCCTTCGACTCCTACGAGCAGTACTTC. Amino acids: CASSYGWPFDSYEQYF.

The chain couples TRBV21-1 to TRBJ1-3; no DNA check was done on the table's D call, TRBD1. TRBV21-1 is shown as a pseudogene. This CDR3 is built from 14 residues. The CDR3 loop reads CASSPGGTGGTIYF. CDR3 DNA sequence: TGTGCCAGCAGCCCAGGGGGGACAGGGGGAACCATATATTTT.

The chain couples TRBV2 to TRBJ1-2; D possibly corresponds to TRBD1 (5 bases). Germline CDR1 and CDR2: SNHLY and FYNNEI. CDR3 size: 14 residues. The ends were cut back, 10 bases at V and 1 base at J, with 16 bases in the middle. The CDR3 coding sequence is TGTGCCACCCTAATAGCGGGGGATAACTATGGCTACACCTTC. It is translated as CATLIAGDNYGYTF.

The chain recombines TRBV13 with TRBJ1-4; weak D call: TRBD1 (5 bases). The germline V gene has CDR1 PRHDT and CDR2 FYEKMQ (reference sequence). Trimming shortened V by 3 bases and J by 7 bases, and 6 bases separated the two germline ends. The CDR3 runs 12 residues. The CDR3 coding sequence is TGTGCCAGCAGCTTTACAGGTGAAAAACTGTTTTTT. It is translated as CASSFTGEKLFF.

This clone appeared a single time. This rearrangement joins TRBV27 to TRBJ1-2; no firm D call. The germline V and J ends were trimmed by 6 bases and 5 bases, with 16 bases remaining between them. Looked up from germline, CDR1 is MNHEY and CDR2 is SMNVEV (reference sequence). This CDR3 is built from 14 residues. CDR3: CASRRNPLGYGYTF. The CDR3 bases are TGTGCCAGCAGAAGGAACCCTCTCGGGTATGGCTACACCTTC.

V is TRBV2 and J is TRBJ2-4; the D gene is possibly TRBD1 (6 bases). The CDR3 is 16 amino acids. From germline, CDR1 is SNHLY and CDR2 FYNNEI. Deletions cut 8 bases from V and 0 bases from J, with 17 bases between. The CDR3 reads CASEVQGILAKNIQYF. CDR3 nucleotide sequence: TGTGCCAGCGAAGTACAGGGTATTCTAGCCAAAAACATTCAGTACTTC.

This clone appeared a single time. The chain uses TRBV30 and TRBJ2-7, with TRBD1 matching 8 bases. Trimming at V came to 3 bases and at J to 3 bases, leaving 7 bases not matched to a gene. This CDR3 is built from 14 residues. Germline V gene lookup returns CDR1 GTSNPN and CDR2 SVGIG (reference sequence). This chain's CDR3 is CAWSAGTGDYEQYF. DNA for the CDR3: TGTGCCTGGAGCGCCGGGACAGGTGACTACGAGCAGTACTTC. The full variable domain, its missing parts supplied by reference TRBV30 and TRBJ2-7, is SQTIHQWPATLVQPVGSPLSLECTVEGTSNPNLYWYRQAAGRGLQLLFYSVGIGQISSEVPQNLSASRPQDRQFILSSKKLLLSDSGFYLCAWSAGTGDYEQYFGPGTRLTVT.

This clone was seen a handful of times. This chain connects TRBV4-1 to TRBJ1-5; D gene ambiguous. Germline V gene data show CDR1 as MGHRA and CDR2 as YSYEKL. The V and J ends lost 3 bases and 2 bases respectively, with 20 bases between them. The CDR3 has 18 residues. For the CDR3, the DNA is TGCGCCAGCAGCCACATAGGACTGGGCGGGGTGGGCAATCAGCCCCAGCATTTT. It specifies CASSHIGLGGVGNQPQHF.

The V and J genes are TRBV5-1 and TRBJ1-2; TRBD1 matches 8 bases. CDR1 is SGHRS and CDR2 is YFSETQ in the germline V gene. Trimming removed 0 bases from V and 4 bases from J; junction bases left unmatched: 5. CDR3 length: 15 amino acids. DNA for the CDR3: TGCGCCAGCAGCTTGGAGCAGGGGGCAGGCTATGGCTACACCTTC. Protein product: CASSLEQGAGYGYTF.

The rearrangement links TRBV18 to TRBJ2-1; 7 bases are shared with TRBD1. The V gene end was trimmed by 4 bases and the J gene end by 0 bases; junction bases not matched to a gene: 9. CDR1 and CDR2 from the germline V gene are KGHSH and LQKENI. The CDR3 is made up of 17 amino acids. The CDR3 DNA follows: TGTGCCAGCTCACAGAGACAGGGAGTGAGCTCCTACAATGAGCAGTTCTTC. Translated, it gives CASSQRQGVSSYNEQFF.

The sample holds one count of this clone. The chain employs TRBV19 and TRBJ2-1; 8 bases are shared with TRBD1. V was clipped by 4 bases and J by 7 bases; unmatched bases: 6. Germline CDR1 is LNHDA and CDR2 is SQIVND (reference sequence). CDR3 size: 14 residues. CDR3 protein: CASSRPNRGNEQFF. The CDR3 DNA sequence: TGTGCCAGTAGTAGACCTAACAGGGGGAATGAGCAGTTCTTC.

The V gene is TRBV27, the J gene TRBJ1-2; 7 bases map to TRBD1. The CDR3 has 15 amino acids. The junction had 12 bases not matched to a gene; V was cut back by 6 bases and J by 5 bases. Germline lookup yields CDR1 MNHEY and CDR2 SMNVEV (reference sequence). The CDR3, as DNA: TGTGCCAGCAGCCGAAATCGACAGGGTCGATATGGCTACACCTTC. Protein product: CASSRNRQGRYGYTF.

There are a few counts of this clone. The genes are TRBV5-1 and TRBJ1-5; possibly TRBD1 for D (5 bases). The CDR3 length is 15 residues. Per the germline V gene, CDR1 is SGHRS and CDR2 is YFSETQ. V lost 0 bases and J lost 4, with 11 bases in between. The CDR3 loop is CASSLGGIPNQPQHF. CDR3 bases: TGCGCCAGCAGCTTGGGGGGCATTCCTAATCAGCCCCAGCATTTT.

The chain joins TRBV28 to TRBJ1-1, with TRBD1 as a possible D gene (5 bases). Germline values: CDR1 MDHEN, CDR2 SYDVKM. The CDR3 has 17 residues. V was clipped by 6 bases and J by 1 base, with 21 bases between them. The CDR3 sequence is CASSPLGAGKENTEAFF. The DNA of the CDR3 is TGTGCCAGCAGCCCTCTAGGGGCAGGGAAGGAGAACACTGAAGCTTTCTTT.

The V gene is TRBV4-1, the J gene TRBJ2-1; TRBD2 is a possible D gene (6 bases). Per the germline V gene, CDR1 is MGHRA and CDR2 is YSYEKL. The length of the CDR3 is 15 residues. Deletions cut 5 bases from V and 9 bases from J, with 20 bases between. This CDR3 reads CASSEGQGRLGEQFF. In DNA, the CDR3 is TGCGCCAGCAGCGAAGGGCAAGGGAGGCTCGGTGAGCAGTTCTTC.

The table lists this clone with a few counts. The CDR3 sequence is CASTKGASGTLYTIYF. CDR3 sequence (DNA): TGTGCCAGCACCAAGGGCGCCAGTGGGACTCTCTACACCATATATTTT. V gene TRBV21-1 combines with J gene TRBJ1-3. TRBV21-1 is an annotated pseudogene. This CDR3 is built from 16 residues.

V usage is TRBV19 and J usage is TRBJ2-7, with 7 nucleotides matching TRBD1. V dropped 6 bases and J dropped 0; count of bases not matched to a gene: 26. The length of the CDR3 is 21 residues. Germline CDR1 reads LNHDA; CDR2 reads SQIVND (reference sequence). CDR3: CASSFRDSLAGWRSLSYEQYF. DNA of the CDR3: TGTGCCAGTAGCTTCCGGGACAGTTTGGCTGGCTGGCGTTCTCTCTCCTACGAGCAGTACTTC.

J is TRBJ2-3 and V is TRBV12-5; D is ambiguous. The CDR3 spans 14 residues. Between the trimmed V and J ends, which lost 4 bases and 6 bases, there was a span of 14 bases. Germline V gene sequence: CDR1 LGHNT, CDR2 FRNRAP. The CDR3, as DNA: TGTGCTAGTGGTTCCCCCGGCCCCGGGGATACGCAGTATTTT. It codes for CASGSPGPGDTQYF.

The J gene is TRBJ1-2, the V gene TRBV24-1; 9 bases map to TRBD1. CDR1 and CDR2 (germline): KGHDR, SFDVKD. The length of the CDR3 is 12 residues. V was pared by 9 bases and J by 10 bases, with 8 bases of the junction left unmatched. As DNA, the CDR3 is TGTGCCACCCAGGGACAGGGAGGTCACTACACCTTC. The encoded protein is CATQGQGGHYTF.

The gene calls are TRBV10-3 and TRBJ1-6; 7 positions agree with TRBD1. There are 15 residues in the CDR3. Looked up from germline, CDR1 is ENHRY and CDR2 is SYGVKD. Trimming at V came to 5 bases and at J to 10 bases, leaving 11 bases not matched to a gene. The CDR3 reads CAISSIGTEHSPLHF. In DNA, the CDR3 is TGTGCCATCAGTTCTATCGGGACAGAGCACTCACCCCTCCACTTT.

This clone was seen only once. This chain uses TRBV7-9 with TRBJ2-3; possible D gene TRBD1, 5 bases. V was cut by 5 bases and J by 3 bases, with 15 bases left in between. Looked up from germline, CDR1 is SEHNR and CDR2 is FQNEAQ (reference sequence). CDR3 length: 15 amino acids. Here the CDR3 reads CASSTPWGGTDTQYF. The CDR3 DNA is TGTGCCAGCAGCACCCCGTGGGGCGGTACAGATACGCAGTATTTT.

V usage is TRBV24-1 and J usage is TRBJ1-2; no firm D call. Trimming took 3 bases from V and 2 from J, leaving 6 bases between them. Germline lookup yields CDR1 KGHDR and CDR2 SFDVKD. The CDR3 loop spans 13 amino acids. CDR3 bases: TGTGCCACCAGTGATCACAAGAACTATGGCTACACCTTC. Translating it yields CATSDHKNYGYTF.

A few counts support this clone. The junction differs from germline at one of its ends, possibly a read error. The J gene is TRBJ2-1, the V gene TRBV7-7, with TRBD2 matching 14 bases. This CDR3 is 17 amino acids long. The germline gives CDR1 SSHAT, CDR2 FNYEAQ (reference sequence). The CDR3 DNA follows: TGTGCTAGCAGCCCTTATGGGGGGGGACTAGCGGGAGATGAGCAGTTCTTC. Translating it yields CASSPYGGGLAGDEQFF.

The V and J genes are TRBV2 and TRBJ1-6; TRBD1 agrees at 7 bases. Germline assignment: CDR1 SNHLY and CDR2 FYNNEI. V lost 3 bases and J lost 13; bases outside the gene matches: 12. The CDR3 has 15 amino acids. The CDR3 loop reads CASSDETAGTAPLHF. CDR3 in DNA: TGTGCCAGCAGTGACGAGACAGCCGGGACAGCCCCCCTCCACTTT.